One and the same sample provided the 8 T cell receptor beta chains below, sequenced in a study of blood T cell repertoires in COVID-19. The assay was immunoSEQ multiplex PCR, and TCRdb's table has in-frame clones only and misses some. The sample carries about 18,000 clones, about 80% recorded once. The sample taken for sequencing was peripheral blood. Source of these receptors: a man of 80 years or more with acute or convalescent COVID-19.

This sequence joins TRBV2 and TRBJ1-4, with 7 bases aligning to TRBD1. The germline V gene has CDR1 SNHLY and CDR2 FYNNEI. The V gene end was trimmed by 3 bases and the J gene end by 0 bases; junction bases not matched to a gene: 4. The CDR3 runs 16 residues. CDR3 protein: CASSEGTVATNEKLFF. DNA of the CDR3: TGTGCCAGCAGTGAGGGGACAGTTGCAACTAATGAAAAACTGTTTTTT.

The J gene is TRBJ1-4, the V gene TRBV19; D might be TRBD1 (6 bases). Trimming cost V 8 bases and J 0 bases, with 19 bases left between them. The germline V gene encodes CDR1 LNHDA and CDR2 SQIVND (reference sequence). The CDR3 loop spans 17 amino acids. CDR3 sequence: CASRWGLETATNEKLFF. The CDR3 coding sequence is TGTGCCAGTCGATGGGGGCTAGAAACTGCAACTAATGAAAAACTGTTTTTT.

V and J are TRBV3-1 (or the pseudogene TRBV3-2) and TRBJ2-2; D gene ambiguous. Trimming removed 1 base from V and 7 bases from J, with 7 bases in between. The length of the CDR3 is 13 residues. Germline V gives CDR1 LGHDT, CDR2 YNNKEL (reference sequence). The CDR3 region is CASSQARYGELFF. In DNA, the CDR3 is TGTGCCAGCAGCCAAGCTCGGTACGGGGAGCTGTTTTTT.

The CDR3 protein is CASSSIGGPGNQPQHF. In DNA, the CDR3 is TGTGCCAGCAGCTCCATAGGGGGTCCGGGCAATCAGCCCCAGCATTTT. The chain recombines TRBV7-9 with TRBJ1-5, with D possibly being TRBD1 (6 bases). Deletions cut 4 bases from V and 2 bases from J, with 15 bases between. Germline V gene lookup returns CDR1 SEHNR and CDR2 FQNEAQ (reference sequence). CDR3 length: 16 amino acids.

The V call is TRBV5-4, the J call TRBJ1-1; 7 bases agree with TRBD1. The CDR3 loop spans 16 amino acids. Germline CDR1 reads SGHNT; CDR2 reads YYREEE (reference sequence). Trimming at V came to 4 bases and at J to 0 bases, leaving 9 bases not matched to a gene. The CDR3 sequence is CASSPRQGLLNTEAFF. Written as DNA, the CDR3 is TGTGCCAGCAGCCCCCGACAGGGATTGTTGAACACTGAAGCTTTCTTT. The full variable domain, in which reference TRBV5-4 and TRBJ1-1 provide the parts outside the CDR3, is ETGVTQSPTHLIKTRGQQVTLRCSSQSGHNTVSWYQQALGQGPQFIFQYYREEENGRGNFPPRFSGLQFPNYSSELNVNALELDDSALYLCASSPRQGLLNTEAFFGQGTRLTVV.

V and J are TRBV7-2 and TRBJ1-4; D ambiguous. Trimming shortened V by 1 base and J by 0 bases, and 6 bases separated the two germline ends. Germline CDR1 SGHTA, CDR2 FQGNSA. The CDR3 runs 15 residues. The CDR3 DNA is TGTGCCAGCAGCTTAGGGTCAGCAACTAATGAAAAACTGTTTTTT. This translates into CASSLGSATNEKLFF.

This chain connects TRBV5-1 to TRBJ2-5; D gene ambiguous. This CDR3 is 13 amino acids long. CDR1 and CDR2 (germline): SGHRS, YFSETQ. V lost 5 bases and J 1 base, leaving 9 bases between the germline ends. The CDR3 DNA sequence: TGCGCCAGCAGTGTAGGCGGCCAAGAGACCCAGTACTTC. Residues: CASSVGGQETQYF.

The V call is TRBV14, the J call TRBJ2-2; D is perhaps TRBD1 (6 bases). The CDR3 extends over 16 amino acids. The germline V and J ends were trimmed by 2 bases and 4 bases, with 14 bases remaining between them. The V gene's germline CDR1 is SGHDN and CDR2 FVKESK. The CDR3 sequence: CASSQYLGASTGELFF. DNA for the CDR3: TGTGCCAGCAGCCAATATCTGGGGGCAAGCACCGGGGAGCTGTTTTTT.